This T cell receptor (beta chain) comes out of a study of Ad26.COV2.S vaccination and SARS-CoV-2 variants. This clone appeared a single time. Sequencing used immunoSEQ multiplex PCR; TCRdb keeps in-frame clones, though not all of them. The sample has fewer than 400,000 clones, around nine tenths seen once. This CDR3 comprises 15 residues. V shed 4 bases and J 1 base; nucleotides not matched to a gene: 2. Germline CDR1 reads LNHNV; CDR2 reads YYDKDF (reference sequence). Indicated treatment: approximately 18 received Ad26.COV2.S at low or high dose, single or two shots; 5 received placebo; per-sample allocation not given. It was on day 63 after the first vaccine or placebo injection that samples were taken. Adults aged 18-55 years in Boston included the donor.

This clonotype was sampled from a person between 18 and 60 years old who received the Ad26.COV2.S COVID-19 vaccine or a placebo. This sample comprised peripheral blood, obtained in a trial of Ad26.COV2.S vaccine versus placebo. J is TRBJ2-1 and V is TRBV15; the match to TRBD1 covers 9 bases. The CDR3 bases are TGTGCCACCAGCACCGGACAGGGGTCCTACAATGAGCAGTTCTTC. Its translation is CATSTGQGSYNEQFF. The whole variable domain, filled in from reference TRBV15 and TRBJ2-1, reads DAMVIQNPRYQVTQFGKPVTLSCSQTLNHNVMYWYQQKSSQAPKLLFHYYDKDFNNEADTPDNFQSRRPNTSFCFLDIRSPGLGDTAMYLCATSTGQGSYNEQFFGPGTRLTVL.